This paragraph reports one T cell receptor (beta chain). Its specificity is unknown. This entry is derived from a study of cytomegalovirus exposure and HLA in healthy donors. Study-wide results and limits: High specificity and sensitivity for cytomegalovirus status were reported for the classifier. Researchers reported in a later analysis that a missense DCLRE1C variant was tied to TCR beta V- and J-gene trimming. Altogether, 160 or so TCR beta chains were recorded as cytomegalovirus-associated.

Germline lookup yields CDR1 SGHTA and CDR2 FQGNSA. V gave up 7 bases and J gave up 0 bases, with 14 bases separating them. The length of the CDR3 is 15 residues. 13 Jbeta primers and 60 Vbeta primers were used for the PCR. TCRdb's table, derived via immunoSEQ multiplex PCR, lists solely in-frame clones and lacks some. Here the sample spans under 150,000 clones, over 60% being singletons. This clonotype originated in a human donor in good health. The chain combines TRBV7-2 with TRBJ2-3, with D perhaps TRBD1 (5 bases). Sequencing input: PBMCs. The CDR3: CASTKGAASTDTQYF. In DNA form, the CDR3 reads TGTGCCAGCACCAAAGGGGCCGCTAGCACAGATACGCAGTATTTT.